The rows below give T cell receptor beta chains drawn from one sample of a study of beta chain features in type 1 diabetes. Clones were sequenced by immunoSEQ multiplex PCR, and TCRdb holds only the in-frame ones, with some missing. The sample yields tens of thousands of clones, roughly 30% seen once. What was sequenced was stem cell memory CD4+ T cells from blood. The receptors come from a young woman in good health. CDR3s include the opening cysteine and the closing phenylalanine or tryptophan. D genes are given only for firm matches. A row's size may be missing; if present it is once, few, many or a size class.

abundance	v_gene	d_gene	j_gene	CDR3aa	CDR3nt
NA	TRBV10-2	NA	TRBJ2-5	CASSELYQETQYF	TGCGCCAGCAGTGAGCTGTACCAAGAGACCCAGTACTTC
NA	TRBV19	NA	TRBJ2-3	CASTSVGSTSTDTQYF	TGTGCCAGTACTAGCGTTGGCTCCACGTCCACAGATACGCAGTATTTT
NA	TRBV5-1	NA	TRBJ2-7	CASSLTGLWEQYF	TGCGCCAGCAGCTTGACAGGATTGTGGGAGCAGTACTTC
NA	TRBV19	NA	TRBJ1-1	CASSKTGTGPEAFF	TGTGCCAGTAGCAAAACAGGGACCGGACCTGAAGCTTTCTTT
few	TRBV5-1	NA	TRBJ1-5	CASSLQSGGNQPQHF	TGCGCCAGCAGCTTGCAATCGGGTGGCAATCAGCCCCAGCATTTT
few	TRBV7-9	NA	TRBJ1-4	CASSLDLGKEKLFF	TGTGCCAGCAGCTTAGATCTGGGCAAGGAAAAACTGTTTTTT
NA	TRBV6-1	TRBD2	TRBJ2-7	CASRAGTSGSYEQYF	TGTGCCAGCAGGGCCGGGACTAGCGGCTCCTACGAGCAGTACTTC
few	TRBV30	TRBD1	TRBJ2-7	CAWKPDRFDEQYF	TGTGCCTGGAAACCGGACAGGTTCGACGAGCAGTACTTC
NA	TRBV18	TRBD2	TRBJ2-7	CASSPETSGYEQYF	TGTGCCAGCTCACCAGAGACTAGCGGCTACGAGCAGTACTTC
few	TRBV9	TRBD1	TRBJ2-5	CASSAGQGKETQYF	TGTGCCAGCAGCGCGGGACAGGGGAAAGAGACCCAGTACTTC
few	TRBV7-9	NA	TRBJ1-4	CASSSSRSGEKLFF	TGTGCCAGCAGCTCTTCCCGATCGGGGGAAAAACTGTTTTTT
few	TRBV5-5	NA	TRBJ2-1	CASSSDGGYYNEQFF	TGTGCCAGCAGCTCTGACGGAGGCTACTACAATGAGCAGTTCTTC
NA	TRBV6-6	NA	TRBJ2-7	CASRPLRDSFSEQYF	TGTGCCAGCAGACCCCTCCGGGACTCCTTCTCCGAGCAGTACTTC
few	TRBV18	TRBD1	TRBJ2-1	CASSPKRADRANEQFF	TGTGCCAGCTCACCGAAGAGGGCCGACAGGGCGAATGAGCAGTTCTTC